What follows are 7 T cell receptor beta chains derived from one specimen sequenced in a study of blood T cell repertoires in COVID-19. The protocol was immunoSEQ multiplex PCR, while the TCRdb copy is restricted to in-frame clones and leaves out a portion. The sample holds about 310,000 clones, more than 70% seen once. Specimen: peripheral blood. These receptors were collected from a woman aged 45-60 years who had recovered from COVID-19.

This rearrangement joins TRBV2 to TRBJ2-1; the match to TRBD2 covers 13 bases. V shed 7 bases and J 5 bases; nucleotides not matched to a gene: 8. Per germline, CDR1 SNHLY and CDR2 FYNNEI. The CDR3 runs 16 residues. The DNA for the CDR3 is TGTGCCAGCACCATTGCGGGACTAGCGGGACACAATGAGCAGTTCTTC. Encoded protein: CASTIAGLAGHNEQFF. Complete variable domain (other parts from reference TRBV2 and TRBJ2-1): EPEVTQTPSHQVTQMGQEVILRCVPISNHLYFYWYRQILGQKVEFLVSFYNNEISEKSEIFDDQFSVERPDGSNFTLKIRSTKLEDSAMYFCASTIAGLAGHNEQFFGPGTRLTVL.

The chain uses TRBV7-7 and TRBJ2-5; 11 bases match TRBD1. Trimming took 5 bases from V and 5 from J; bases not matched to a gene: 7. Per the germline V gene, CDR1 is SSHAT and CDR2 is FNYEAQ (reference sequence). The CDR3 is made up of 15 amino acids. The CDR3 protein is CASSPGTGGGETQYF. The DNA for the CDR3 is TGTGCCAGCAGCCCCGGGACAGGGGGAGGTGAGACCCAGTACTTC. Full variable domain (remainder filled in from reference TRBV7-7 and TRBJ2-5): GAGVSQSPRYKVTKRGQDVTLRCDPISSHATLYWYQQALGQGPEFLTYFNYEAQPDKSGLPSDRFSAERPEGSISTLTIQRTEQRDSAMYRCASSPGTGGGETQYFGPGTRLLVL.

The chain uses TRBV12-3 or TRBV12-4 and TRBJ1-2, with unresolved D. V was shortened by 8 bases and J by 1 base, with 8 bases between the two germline ends. This CDR3 is 12 amino acids long. DNA of the CDR3: TGTGCCAGCCACCGCGATAACTATGGCTACACCTTC. Translated: CASHRDNYGYTF.

This chain links TRBV21-1 with TRBJ2-7; the listed D gene, TRBD2, was not tested against the DNA. TRBV21-1 is classified as a pseudogene. The length of the CDR3 is 14 residues. The CDR3 is CASISIPGYYEQYF. For the CDR3, the DNA is TGTGCCAGCATCTCAATACCGGGTTACTACGAGCAGTACTTC.

The CDR3 spells CASSFDRDYGYTF. For the CDR3, the DNA is TGTGCCAGCAGTTTCGACAGGGACTATGGCTACACCTTC. The rearrangement joins TRBV12-3 or TRBV12-4 to TRBJ1-2, with 7 bases fitting TRBD1. The J segment lost 3 bases and the V segment lost 3 bases, leaving 1 base of the junction unmatched. The CDR3 loop spans 13 amino acids.

This clone has a single count. The V call is TRBV12-2, the J call TRBJ2-7; the table's D call TRBD1 went unverified against the DNA. TRBV12-2 is listed as a pseudogene. The CDR3 is made up of 17 amino acids. The DNA of the CDR3 is TGTGCAAGTCGCTTAGACAGCCGGGACAGGGGAACATACGAGCAGTACTTC. Encoded protein: CASRLDSRDRGTYEQYF.

This clone occurred once. The CDR3, as DNA: TGTGCCAGCAGCCCCCACCCCCTGAGACTAGCGGGGGGGTTATACGAGCAGTACTTC. It is translated as CASSPHPLRLAGGLYEQYF. The chain combines TRBV14 with TRBJ2-7; 14 positions agree with TRBD2. Unmatched junction bases numbered 15, after V lost 4 bases and J lost 4 bases. The CDR3 spans 19 residues. The V gene's germline CDR1 is SGHDN and CDR2 FVKESK. The variable domain in full, completed from reference TRBV14 and TRBJ2-7, reads EAGVTQFPSHSVIEKGQTVTLRCDPISGHDNLYWYRRVMGKEIKFLLHFVKESKQDESGMPNNRFLAERTGGTYSTLKVQPAELEDSGVYFCASSPHPLRLAGGLYEQYFGPGTRLTVT.